This TCR beta chain was sequenced in a study of blood T cell repertoires in COVID-19. Study at large: Acute and convalescent COVID-19 specimens originated in the United States, Italy and Spain. T cells, B-cell-depleted T cells, or PBMCs supplied cDNA or gDNA.

Under the authors' procedure: Scientists estimated how many nucleated cells there were by amplifying reference gene primers. Produced via immunoSEQ multiplex PCR; TCRdb's table is partial and in-frame only. From that table come the V and J calls and clone size; the DNA was used to work out D and trimming. Here the sample spans about 98,000 clones, 87% being singletons. CDR3 length: 18 amino acids. Looked up from germline, CDR1 is SGHKS and CDR2 is YYEKEE (reference sequence). The ends were cut back, 2 bases at V and 0 bases at J, with 20 bases in the middle. The chain combines TRBV5-5 with TRBJ1-1; a possible D gene is TRBD1 (6 bases). Material: peripheral blood. This TCR was recovered from a man between 65 and 85 years old with acute or convalescent COVID-19. CDR3 sequence (DNA): TGTGCCAGCAGCTTAGGGGGACGGTTGGGGACTATGAACACTGAAGCTTTCTTT. Translation gives CASSLGGRLGTMNTEAFF.